Below are 26 T cell receptor beta chains sequenced from a single sample in a study of T cells in tumors after PD-1 blockade. Using immunoSEQ multiplex PCR, the repertoire was profiled, and TCRdb retains in-frame clones only, with some absent. The sample carries tens of thousands of clones, about four fifths recorded once. The sample in question was PBMCs, obtained before anti-PD-1 treatment. The receptor source for this set is a human donor with basal cell carcinoma.

This clone was recorded many times. The chain is built from TRBV13 and TRBJ1-1; D uncertain. CDR1 and CDR2 (germline): PRHDT, FYEKMQ (reference sequence). This CDR3 spans 11 amino acids. V gave up 3 bases and J gave up 6 bases, with 5 bases separating them. The chain's CDR3 is CASSFGAEAFF. CDR3 bases: TGTGCCAGCAGCTTTGGGGCTGAAGCTTTCTTT.

V is TRBV5-1 and J is TRBJ2-2, with 7 bases aligning to TRBD1. The trim removed 4 bases at V and 8 bases at J, leaving 14 bases unmatched. This CDR3 has 16 amino acids. CDR1 is SGHRS, CDR2 YFSETQ, per germline. The DNA of the CDR3 is TGCGCCAGCAGCACCTCCGGGACAGACACAGGGGGGGAGCTGTTTTTT. Amino acid sequence: CASSTSGTDTGGELFF.

The chain uses TRBV6-2 or TRBV6-3 and TRBJ1-6, with 7 bases that match TRBD1. J lost 11 bases, V lost 2 bases, and 6 bases had no gene match. CDR1 and CDR2 (germline): MNHEY, SVGEGT. The CDR3 loop spans 14 amino acids. CDR3 loop: CASSYPSDRPPLHF. The CDR3 DNA sequence: TGTGCCAGCAGTTACCCCTCGGACAGGCCACCCCTCCACTTT.

The V and J genes are TRBV5-4 and TRBJ2-7; TRBD1 agrees at 8 bases. Unmatched junction bases numbered 7, after V lost 3 bases and J lost 2 bases. Germline assignment: CDR1 SGHNT and CDR2 YYREEE (reference sequence). This CDR3 contains 15 residues. DNA for the CDR3: TGTGCCAGCAGCTCCGGACAGGGTAGGCCCTACGAGCAGTACTTC. Its protein is CASSSGQGRPYEQYF.

The V call is TRBV12-5, the J call TRBJ1-5; TRBD1 agrees at 10 bases. The CDR3 runs to 19 residues. Looked up from germline, CDR1 is LGHNT and CDR2 is FRNRAP. Losses at the gene ends were 2 bases for V and 1 base for J; bases not matched to a gene: 11. The CDR3, as DNA: TGTGCTAGTGGTTTGTTCCGGACAGGGGGTGGTGGGAGCAATCAGCCCCAGCATTTT. This translates into CASGLFRTGGGGSNQPQHF. The full variable domain, completed using reference TRBV12-5 and TRBJ1-5, is DARVTQTPRHKVTEMGQEVTMRCQPILGHNTVFWYRQTMMQGLELLAYFRNRAPLDDSGMPKDRFSAEMPDATLATLKIQPSEPRDSAVYFCASGLFRTGGGGSNQPQHFGDGTRLSIL.

The chain recombines TRBV7-9 with TRBJ2-1, with TRBD2 identical over 7 bases. V lost 4 bases, J lost 8 bases, and 5 bases stayed unmatched. This CDR3 comprises 13 residues. Germline V gene data show CDR1 as SEHNR and CDR2 as FQNEAQ (reference sequence). CDR3 nucleotide sequence: TGTGCCAGCAGCTCCTTTGGGGGGGATGAGCAGTTCTTC. This gives the protein CASSSFGGDEQFF.

The V and J genes are TRBV6-5 and TRBJ1-1; D might be TRBD1 (6 bases). V lost 1 base, J lost 1 base, and 7 bases lay in between. The length of the CDR3 is 14 residues. Germline loops: CDR1 MNHEY, CDR2 SVGAGI. The CDR3 protein is CASSYLTGNTEAFF. The CDR3 nucleotides read TGTGCCAGCAGTTACTTGACAGGGAACACTGAAGCTTTCTTT.

This clone came up once. The chain recombines TRBV6-2 or TRBV6-3 with TRBJ1-6; no firm D call. The V end lost 2 bases, the J end lost 9 bases, and 5 bases lay between the germline ends. Germline assignment: CDR1 MNHEY and CDR2 SVGEGT. The CDR3 length is 12 residues. CDR3 coding DNA: TGTGCCAGCAGTTACAAAGCTTCACCCCTCCACTTT. Protein sequence: CASSYKASPLHF.

The gene calls are TRBV2 and TRBJ1-6; the D gene is possibly TRBD1 (5 bases). V lost 6 bases and J lost 9, with 15 bases in between. Germline V gives CDR1 SNHLY, CDR2 FYNNEI. The CDR3 sequence is 14 residues long. The CDR3 bases are TGTGCCAGCAGACTGCCGGGACTTGGTTCACCCCTCCACTTT. Protein: CASRLPGLGSPLHF.

V usage is TRBV10-1 and J usage is TRBJ2-3; D call uncertain. The CDR3 totals 13 residues. Germline V gives CDR1 WNHNN, CDR2 SYGVQD (reference sequence). V was shortened by 0 bases and J by 5 bases, with 6 bases between the two germline ends. CDR3 nucleotides: TGCGCCAGCAGTGAGTCCCAGCTAGATACGCAGTATTTT. Protein product: CASSESQLDTQYF.

The rearrangement joins TRBV6-5 to TRBJ1-2; 7 bases align to TRBD1. V was pared by 4 bases and J by 8 bases, with 7 bases of the junction left unmatched. Germline CDR1 MNHEY, CDR2 SVGAGI. The CDR3 loop spans 13 amino acids. Written as DNA, the CDR3 is TGTGCCAGCAGTTTGCCCCAGGGGGTGGGCTACACCTTC. Translation gives CASSLPQGVGYTF.

CDR3 bases: TGTGCCAGCAGCGTACTGTCGGGGTCCGGCACTGAAGCTTTCTTT. This sequence encodes CASSVLSGSGTEAFF. This chain joins TRBV9 and TRBJ1-1; D not resolved. Germline lookup yields CDR1 SGDLS and CDR2 YYNGEE. CDR3 length: 15 amino acids. The ends were cut back, 1 base at V and 4 bases at J, with 14 bases in the middle.

The genes are TRBV9 and TRBJ2-1; D ambiguous. V was clipped by 0 bases and J by 3 bases, with 7 bases between them. Per germline, CDR1 SGDLS and CDR2 YYNGEE. This CDR3 has 14 amino acids. CDR3 nucleotide sequence: TGTGCCAGCAGCGTAGGTTCCAGCTACAATGAGCAGTTCTTC. This sequence encodes CASSVGSSYNEQFF.

V is TRBV2 and J is TRBJ2-3, with D hard to call. This CDR3 contains 14 residues. Trimming took 7 bases from V and 3 from J, leaving 14 bases between them. The germline CDR1 and CDR2 sequences are SNHLY and FYNNEI. The CDR3 reads CASIRSAATDTQYF. The DNA for the CDR3 is TGTGCCAGCATACGGTCGGCAGCGACAGATACGCAGTATTTT.

V and J are TRBV30 and TRBJ2-3; D possibly corresponds to TRBD2 (5 bases). Trimming left V 0 bases short and J 5 bases short, with 12 bases between. Germline loops: CDR1 GTSNPN, CDR2 SVGIG (reference sequence). The CDR3 is 14 residues long. CDR3 region: CAWSVGLAGDTQYF. The CDR3 region has the DNA TGTGCCTGGAGTGTAGGTCTAGCAGGAGATACGCAGTATTTT.

The chain carries TRBV4-1 and TRBJ2-3; D may be TRBD2 (6 bases). In germline, CDR1 is MGHRA, CDR2 YSYEKL. V was pared by 6 bases and J by 1 base, with 20 bases between. This CDR3 region has 17 residues. The CDR3 DNA sequence: TGCGCCAGCAGTTCACAGGAGGGCAGGCTCGGCACAGATACGCAGTATTTT. Encoded protein: CASSSQEGRLGTDTQYF.

V and J are TRBV14 and TRBJ1-4; possible D gene TRBD1, 6 bases. V was shortened by 1 base and J by 8 bases, with 11 bases between the two germline ends. The germline V gene has CDR1 SGHDN and CDR2 FVKESK. CDR3 length equals 14 residues. The CDR3 DNA sequence: TGTGCCAGCAGCCAAGCCAGGGGAGGAGAAAAACTGTTTTTT. It translates to CASSQARGGEKLFF.

CDR3 DNA sequence: TGTGCCAGCAGCCCTGCGGGACAGGGTAAAGGGGCCCTCCACTTT. Amino acids: CASSPAGQGKGALHF. V and J are TRBV7-8 and TRBJ1-6, with 9 bases that match TRBD1. Germline lookup yields CDR1 SGHVS and CDR2 FQNEAQ. Trimming took 5 bases from V and 14 from J; bases not matched to a gene: 13. The CDR3 spans 15 residues.

The V and J genes are TRBV7-9 and TRBJ2-1, with a weak D call TRBD2 (5 bases). Germline V gives CDR1 SEHNR, CDR2 FQNEAQ (reference sequence). This CDR3 spans 13 amino acids. Deletions cut 4 bases from V and 3 bases from J, with 7 bases between. The CDR3, as DNA: TGTGCCAGCAGCTCCGGGATCTACAATGAGCAGTTCTTC. This gives the protein CASSSGIYNEQFF. The variable domain in full, completed from reference TRBV7-9 and TRBJ2-1, reads DTGVSQNPRHKITKRGQNVTFRCDPISEHNRLYWYRQTLGQGPEFLTYFQNEAQLEKSRLLSDRFSAERPKGSFSTLEIQRTEQGDSAMYLCASSSGIYNEQFFGPGTRLTVL.

The chain has TRBV9 and TRBJ1-1, with D uncertain. The CDR3 consists of 14 residues. CDR1 and CDR2 from the germline V gene are SGDLS and YYNGEE. The germline V and J ends were trimmed by 0 bases and 1 base, with 7 bases remaining between them. CDR3 in DNA: TGTGCCAGCAGCGTAGTACCCAAGAACACTGAAGCTTTCTTT. Translation gives CASSVVPKNTEAFF.

V gene TRBV5-6 combines with J gene TRBJ2-7; D uncertain. Germline V gene sequence: CDR1 SGHDT, CDR2 YYEEEE. This CDR3 spans 11 amino acids. V dropped 4 bases and J dropped 0 bases, with 2 bases sitting between them. The CDR3 is CASSRSYEQYF. The CDR3 nucleotides read TGTGCCAGCAGCCGCTCCTACGAGCAGTACTTC.

The chain is built from TRBV13 and TRBJ1-2, with 10 bases fitting TRBD1. Germline CDR1 PRHDT, CDR2 FYEKMQ (reference sequence). Trimming cost V 8 bases and J 8 bases; bases outside gene matches: 8. The CDR3 totals 13 residues. CDR3 nucleotide sequence: TGTGCCAGCTCCAGACAGGGGGCGCAGGGCTACACCTTC. It encodes CASSRQGAQGYTF. Full variable domain (outside the CDR3, taken from reference TRBV13 and TRBJ1-2): AAGVIQSPRHLIKEKRETATLKCYPIPRHDTVYWYQQGPGQDPQFLISFYEKMQSDKGSIPDRFSAQQFSDYHSELNMSSLELGDSALYFCASSRQGAQGYTFGSGTRLTVV.

This sequence joins TRBV7-3 and TRBJ1-1; D not resolved. This CDR3 contains 17 residues. Germline loops: CDR1 SGHTA, CDR2 FQGTGA. V was shortened by 1 base and J by 2 bases, with 17 bases between the two germline ends. The CDR3 loop reads CASSLRAERGLNTEAFF. In nucleotides, the CDR3 is TGTGCCAGCAGCTTAAGGGCAGAACGGGGTCTCAACACTGAAGCTTTCTTT.

The rearrangement links TRBV10-3 to TRBJ2-5; D might be TRBD2 (6 bases). Trimming shortened V by 3 bases and J by 3 bases, and 14 bases separated the two germline ends. This CDR3 is built from 15 residues. CDR1 ENHRY and CDR2 SYGVKD come from the germline V gene. The CDR3 here is CAISDPGLLEETQYF. The DNA for the CDR3 is TGTGCCATCAGTGACCCGGGACTGTTAGAAGAGACCCAGTACTTC.

The chain carries TRBV9 and TRBJ2-7; a weak D match, TRBD1 (7 bases). The CDR3 is 15 amino acids. V dropped 3 bases and J dropped 4 bases, with 17 bases sitting between them. The germline V gene encodes CDR1 SGDLS and CDR2 YYNGEE. Here the CDR3 DNA reads TGTGCCAGCAGCGCAGGACAGGCGACTAGGTACGAGCAGTACTTC. It is translated as CASSAGQATRYEQYF.

The chain is built from TRBV5-8 and TRBJ2-6; TRBD1 agrees at 7 bases. The J segment lost 0 bases and the V segment lost 5 bases, leaving 8 bases of the junction unmatched. Germline loops: CDR1 SGHTS, CDR2 YDEGEE. There are 17 residues in the CDR3. The CDR3 DNA reads as TGTGCCAGCAGTTCCGGGACAGTGAACTCTGGGGCCAACGTCCTGACTTTC. This encodes CASSSGTVNSGANVLTF.